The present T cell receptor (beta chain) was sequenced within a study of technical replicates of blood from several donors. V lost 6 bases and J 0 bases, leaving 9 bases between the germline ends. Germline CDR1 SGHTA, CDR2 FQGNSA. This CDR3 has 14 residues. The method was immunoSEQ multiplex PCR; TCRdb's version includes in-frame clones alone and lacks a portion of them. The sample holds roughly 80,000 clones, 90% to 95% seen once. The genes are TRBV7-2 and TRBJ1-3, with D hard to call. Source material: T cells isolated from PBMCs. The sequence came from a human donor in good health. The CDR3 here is CASSPTYSGNTIYF. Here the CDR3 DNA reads TGTGCCAGCAGTCCAACATACTCTGGAAACACCATATATTTT.